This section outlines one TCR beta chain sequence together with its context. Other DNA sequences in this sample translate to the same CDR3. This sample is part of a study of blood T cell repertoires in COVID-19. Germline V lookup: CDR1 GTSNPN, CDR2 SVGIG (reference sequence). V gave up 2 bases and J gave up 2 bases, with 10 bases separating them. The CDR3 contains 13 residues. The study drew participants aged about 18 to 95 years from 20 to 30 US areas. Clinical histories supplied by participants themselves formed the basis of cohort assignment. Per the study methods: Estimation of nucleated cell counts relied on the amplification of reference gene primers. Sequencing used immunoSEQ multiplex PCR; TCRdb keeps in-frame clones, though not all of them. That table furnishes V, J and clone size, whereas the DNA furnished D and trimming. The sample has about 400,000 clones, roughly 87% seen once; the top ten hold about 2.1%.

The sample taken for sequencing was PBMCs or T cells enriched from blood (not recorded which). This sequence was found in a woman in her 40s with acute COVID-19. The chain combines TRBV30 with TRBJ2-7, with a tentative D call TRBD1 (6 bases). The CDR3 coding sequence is TGTGCCTGGAGTAGCCAGGGGCCCTACGAGCAGTACTTC. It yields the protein CAWSSQGPYEQYF. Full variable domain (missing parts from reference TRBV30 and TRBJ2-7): SQTIHQWPATLVQPVGSPLSLECTVEGTSNPNLYWYRQAAGRGLQLLFYSVGIGQISSEVPQNLSASRPQDRQFILSSKKLLLSDSGFYLCAWSSQGPYEQYFGPGTRLTVT.